This T cell receptor (beta chain) was documented in a study of neoadjuvant nivolumab and ipilimumab in lung cancer. Method: immunoSEQ multiplex PCR; TCRdb's copy keeps in-frame clones and lacks some. The repertoire consists of some 50,000 clones, with roughly 90% occurring once and the leading ten covering approximately 3.7%. CDR1 SEHNR and CDR2 FQNEAQ come from the germline V gene (reference sequence). Losses at the gene ends were 4 bases for V and 8 bases for J; bases not matched to a gene: 5. CDR3 length: 13 residues. The chain combines TRBV7-9 with TRBJ2-1; 7 nucleotides match TRBD2. This clonotype originated in an adult with non-small cell lung cancer. Some clones in this sample may be carry-over from other donors' samples. Sequenced here: blood, sampled before neoadjuvant nivolumab, alone or with ipilimumab. In DNA, the CDR3 is TGTGCCAGCAGCTCCCGACTAGCCGATGAGCAGTTCTTC. This translates into CASSSRLADEQFF. Combining the CDR3 with reference TRBV7-9 and TRBJ2-1 gives the whole variable domain DTGVSQNPRHKITKRGQNVTFRCDPISEHNRLYWYRQTLGQGPEFLTYFQNEAQLEKSRLLSDRFSAERPKGSFSTLEIQRTEQGDSAMYLCASSSRLADEQFFGPGTRLTVL.